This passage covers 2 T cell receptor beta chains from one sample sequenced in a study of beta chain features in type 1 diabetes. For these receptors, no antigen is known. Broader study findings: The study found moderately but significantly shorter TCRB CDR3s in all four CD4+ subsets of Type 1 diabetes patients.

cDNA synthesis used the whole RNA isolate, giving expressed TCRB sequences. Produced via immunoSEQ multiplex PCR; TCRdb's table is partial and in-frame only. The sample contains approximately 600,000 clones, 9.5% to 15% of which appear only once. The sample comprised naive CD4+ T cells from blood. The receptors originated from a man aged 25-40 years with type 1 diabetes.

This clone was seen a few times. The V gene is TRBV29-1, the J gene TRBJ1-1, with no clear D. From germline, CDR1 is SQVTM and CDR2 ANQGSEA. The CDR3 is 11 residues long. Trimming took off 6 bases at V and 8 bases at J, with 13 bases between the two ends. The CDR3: CSVSWDQEAFF. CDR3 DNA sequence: TGCAGCGTGTCCTGGGATCAAGAAGCTTTCTTT.

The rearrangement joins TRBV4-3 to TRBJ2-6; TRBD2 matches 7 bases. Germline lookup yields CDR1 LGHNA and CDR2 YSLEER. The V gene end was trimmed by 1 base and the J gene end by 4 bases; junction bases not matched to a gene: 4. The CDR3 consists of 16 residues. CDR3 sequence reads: CASSQVGGTGANVLTF. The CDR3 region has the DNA TGCGCCAGCAGCCAAGTGGGGGGGACCGGGGCCAACGTCCTGACTTTC.